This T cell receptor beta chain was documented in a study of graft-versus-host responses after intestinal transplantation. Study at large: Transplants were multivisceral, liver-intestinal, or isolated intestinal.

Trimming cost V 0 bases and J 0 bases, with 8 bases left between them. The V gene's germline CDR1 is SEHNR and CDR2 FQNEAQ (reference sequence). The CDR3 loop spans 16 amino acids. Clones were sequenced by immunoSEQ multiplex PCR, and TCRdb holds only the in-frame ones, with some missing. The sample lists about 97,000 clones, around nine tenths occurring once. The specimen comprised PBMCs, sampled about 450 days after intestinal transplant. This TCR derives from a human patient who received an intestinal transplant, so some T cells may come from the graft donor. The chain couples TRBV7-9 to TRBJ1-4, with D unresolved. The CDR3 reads CASSLANVATNEKLFF. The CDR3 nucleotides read TGTGCCAGCAGCTTAGCGAACGTTGCAACTAATGAAAAACTGTTTTTT.